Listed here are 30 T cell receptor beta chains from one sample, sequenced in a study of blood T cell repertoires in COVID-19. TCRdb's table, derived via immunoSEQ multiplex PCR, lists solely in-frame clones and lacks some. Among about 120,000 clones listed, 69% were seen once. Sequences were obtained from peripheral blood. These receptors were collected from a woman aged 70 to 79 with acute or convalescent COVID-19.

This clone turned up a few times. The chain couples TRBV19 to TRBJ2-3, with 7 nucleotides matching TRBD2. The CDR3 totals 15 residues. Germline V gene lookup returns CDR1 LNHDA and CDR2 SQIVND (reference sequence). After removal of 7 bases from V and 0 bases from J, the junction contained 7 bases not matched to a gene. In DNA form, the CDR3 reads TGTGCCAGTACGGGGGGAGGCTTCAGCACAGATACGCAGTATTTT. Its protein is CASTGGGFSTDTQYF.

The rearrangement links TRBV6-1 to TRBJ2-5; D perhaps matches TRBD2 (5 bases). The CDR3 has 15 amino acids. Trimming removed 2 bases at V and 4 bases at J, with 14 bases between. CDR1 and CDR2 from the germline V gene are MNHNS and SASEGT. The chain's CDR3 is CASSESPLGRETQYF. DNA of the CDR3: TGTGCCAGCAGTGAATCCCCCTTAGGGAGAGAGACCCAGTACTTC.

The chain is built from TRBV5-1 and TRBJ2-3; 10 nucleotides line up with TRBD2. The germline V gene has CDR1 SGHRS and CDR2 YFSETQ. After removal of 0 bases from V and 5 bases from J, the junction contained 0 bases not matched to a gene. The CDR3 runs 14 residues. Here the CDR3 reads CASSLGLAGDTQYF. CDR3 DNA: TGCGCCAGCAGCTTGGGACTAGCGGGAGATACGCAGTATTTT.

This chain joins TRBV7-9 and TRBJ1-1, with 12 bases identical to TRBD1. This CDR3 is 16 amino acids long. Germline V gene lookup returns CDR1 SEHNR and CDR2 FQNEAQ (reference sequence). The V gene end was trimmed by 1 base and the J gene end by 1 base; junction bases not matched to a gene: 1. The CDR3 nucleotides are TGTGCCAGCAGCTTAGGGGGACAGGGGGCGAACACTGAAGCTTTCTTT. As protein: CASSLGGQGANTEAFF.

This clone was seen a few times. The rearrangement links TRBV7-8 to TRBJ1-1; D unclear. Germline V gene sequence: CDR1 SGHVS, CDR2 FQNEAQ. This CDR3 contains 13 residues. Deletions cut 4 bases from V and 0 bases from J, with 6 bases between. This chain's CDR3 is CASSYTLNTEAFF. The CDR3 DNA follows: TGTGCCAGCAGCTACACCTTGAACACTGAAGCTTTCTTT.

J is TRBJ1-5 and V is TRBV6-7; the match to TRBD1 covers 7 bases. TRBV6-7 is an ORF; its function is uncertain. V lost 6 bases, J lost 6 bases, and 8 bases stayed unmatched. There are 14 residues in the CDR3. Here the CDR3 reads CASRPQGSGQPQHF. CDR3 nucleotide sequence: TGTGCCAGCAGACCACAGGGGTCGGGTCAGCCCCAGCATTTT.

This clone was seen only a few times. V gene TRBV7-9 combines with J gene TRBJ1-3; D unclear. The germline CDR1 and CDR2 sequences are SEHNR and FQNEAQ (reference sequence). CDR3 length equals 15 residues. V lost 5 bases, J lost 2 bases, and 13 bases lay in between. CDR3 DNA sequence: TGTGCCAGCAGCCCAAGCGAGGGAACTGGAAACACCATATATTTT. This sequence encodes CASSPSEGTGNTIYF.

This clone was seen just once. This CDR3 reads CASRVGGSLYEQYF. CDR3 nucleotides: TGTGCCAGCAGGGTCGGCGGGAGTCTCTACGAGCAGTACTTC. The chain employs TRBV27 and TRBJ2-7; TRBD2 agrees at 7 bases. Looked up from germline, CDR1 is MNHEY and CDR2 is SMNVEV (reference sequence). The CDR3 has 14 residues. The V segment lost 6 bases and the J segment 3 bases; nucleotides outside the gene matches: 8.

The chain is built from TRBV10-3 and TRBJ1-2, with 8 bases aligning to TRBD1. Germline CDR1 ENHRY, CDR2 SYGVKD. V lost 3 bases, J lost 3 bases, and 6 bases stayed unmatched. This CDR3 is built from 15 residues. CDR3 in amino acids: CAISDTGGSYYGYTF. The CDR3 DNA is TGTGCCATCAGTGACACAGGGGGTTCGTACTATGGCTACACCTTC.

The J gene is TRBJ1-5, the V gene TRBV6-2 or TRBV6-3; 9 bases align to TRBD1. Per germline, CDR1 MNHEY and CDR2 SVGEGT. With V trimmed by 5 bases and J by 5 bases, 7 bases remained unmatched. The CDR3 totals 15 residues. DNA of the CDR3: TGTGCCAGCAGTCGAACAGGGGGCCTGTATCAGCCCCAGCATTTT. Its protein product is CASSRTGGLYQPQHF.

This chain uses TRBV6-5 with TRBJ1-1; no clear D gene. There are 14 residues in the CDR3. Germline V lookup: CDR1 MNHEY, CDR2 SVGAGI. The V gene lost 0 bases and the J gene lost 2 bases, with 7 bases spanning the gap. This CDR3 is CASSYSGDNTEAFF. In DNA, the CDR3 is TGTGCCAGCAGTTACTCCGGAGACAACACTGAAGCTTTCTTT.

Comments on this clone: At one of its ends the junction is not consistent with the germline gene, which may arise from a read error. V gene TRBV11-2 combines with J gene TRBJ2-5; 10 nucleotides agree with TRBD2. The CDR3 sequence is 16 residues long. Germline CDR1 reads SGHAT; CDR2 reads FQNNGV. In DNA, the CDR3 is TGTGCCAGCACCTTATTAGCGGGAGGTGCTCTTGAGACCCAGTACTTC. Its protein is CASTLLAGGALETQYF.

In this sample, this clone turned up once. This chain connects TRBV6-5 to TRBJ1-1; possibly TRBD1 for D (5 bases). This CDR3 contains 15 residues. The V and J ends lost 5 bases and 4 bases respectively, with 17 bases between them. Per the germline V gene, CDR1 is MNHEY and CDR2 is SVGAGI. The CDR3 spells CASSQRQRRGTEAFF. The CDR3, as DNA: TGTGCCAGCAGTCAACGACAGCGAAGAGGCACTGAAGCTTTCTTT.

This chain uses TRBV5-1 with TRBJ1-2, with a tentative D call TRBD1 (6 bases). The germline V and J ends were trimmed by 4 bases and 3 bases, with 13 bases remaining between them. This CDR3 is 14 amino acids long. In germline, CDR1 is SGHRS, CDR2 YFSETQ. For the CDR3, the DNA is TGCGCCAGCAGCCCGTACAGGGCCGACTATGGCTACACCTTC. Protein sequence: CASSPYRADYGYTF. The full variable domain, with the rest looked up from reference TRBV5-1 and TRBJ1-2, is KAGVTQTPRYLIKTRGQQVTLSCSPISGHRSVSWYQQTPGQGLQFLFEYFSETQRNKGNFPGRFSGRQFSNSRSEMNVSTLELGDSALYLCASSPYRADYGYTFGSGTRLTVV.

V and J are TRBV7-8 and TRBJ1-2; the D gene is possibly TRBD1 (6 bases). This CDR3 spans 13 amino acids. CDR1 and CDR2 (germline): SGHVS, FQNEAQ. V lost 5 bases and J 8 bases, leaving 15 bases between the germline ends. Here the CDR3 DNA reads TGTGCCAGCAGCCTCGGCGGGGGGCAAGGCTACACCTTC. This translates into CASSLGGGQGYTF.

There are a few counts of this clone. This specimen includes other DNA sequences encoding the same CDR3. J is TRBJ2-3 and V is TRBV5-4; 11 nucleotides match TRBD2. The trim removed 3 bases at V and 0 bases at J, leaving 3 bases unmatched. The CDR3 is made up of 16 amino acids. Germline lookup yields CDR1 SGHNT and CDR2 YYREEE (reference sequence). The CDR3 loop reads CASSSTSGGSTDTQYF. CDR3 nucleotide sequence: TGTGCCAGCAGCTCTACTAGCGGGGGAAGCACAGATACGCAGTATTTT.

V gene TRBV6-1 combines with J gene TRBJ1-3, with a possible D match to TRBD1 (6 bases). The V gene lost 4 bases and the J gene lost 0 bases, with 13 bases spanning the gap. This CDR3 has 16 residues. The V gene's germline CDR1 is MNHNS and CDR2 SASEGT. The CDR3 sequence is CASSANRVISGNTIYF. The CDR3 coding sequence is TGTGCCAGCAGTGCTAACAGGGTAATCTCTGGAAACACCATATATTTT.

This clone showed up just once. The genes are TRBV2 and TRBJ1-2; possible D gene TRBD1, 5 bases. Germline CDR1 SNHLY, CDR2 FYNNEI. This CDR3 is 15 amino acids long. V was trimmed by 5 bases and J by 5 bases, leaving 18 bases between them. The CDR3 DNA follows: TGTGCCAGCAGTCAACTCCCGACAGCCGCTTATGGCTACACCTTC. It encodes CASSQLPTAAYGYTF. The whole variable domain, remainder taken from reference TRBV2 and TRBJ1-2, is EPEVTQTPSHQVTQMGQEVILRCVPISNHLYFYWYRQILGQKVEFLVSFYNNEISEKSEIFDDQFSVERPDGSNFTLKIRSTKLEDSAMYFCASSQLPTAAYGYTFGSGTRLTVV.

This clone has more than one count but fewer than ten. In DNA, the CDR3 is TGTGCCAGCTCCACAGGGAACGAGCAGTACTTC. It specifies CASSTGNEQYF. The chain is built from TRBV18 and TRBJ2-7; D possibly corresponds to TRBD1 (6 bases). Looked up from germline, CDR1 is KGHSH and CDR2 is LQKENI. The V and J ends lost 6 bases and 5 bases respectively, with 8 bases between them. This CDR3 is built from 11 residues.

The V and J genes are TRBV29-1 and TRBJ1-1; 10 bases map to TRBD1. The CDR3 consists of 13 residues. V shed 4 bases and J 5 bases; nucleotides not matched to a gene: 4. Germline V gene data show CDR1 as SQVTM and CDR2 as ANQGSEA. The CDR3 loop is CSVAGTGDTEAFF. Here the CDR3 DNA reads TGCAGCGTTGCAGGGACAGGGGATACTGAAGCTTTCTTT.

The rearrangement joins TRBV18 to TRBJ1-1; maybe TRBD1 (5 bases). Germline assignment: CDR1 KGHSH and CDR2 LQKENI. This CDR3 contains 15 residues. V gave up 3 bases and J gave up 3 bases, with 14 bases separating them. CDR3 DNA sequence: TGTGCCAGCTCACCCTCTGGCGGGGCGGACACTGAAGCTTTCTTT. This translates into CASSPSGGADTEAFF.

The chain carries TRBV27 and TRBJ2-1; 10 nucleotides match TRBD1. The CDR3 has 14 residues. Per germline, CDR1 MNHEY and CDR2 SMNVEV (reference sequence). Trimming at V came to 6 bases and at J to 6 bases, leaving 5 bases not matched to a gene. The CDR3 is CASSRQGALNEQFF. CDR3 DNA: TGTGCCAGCAGCAGACAGGGGGCTCTCAATGAGCAGTTCTTC.

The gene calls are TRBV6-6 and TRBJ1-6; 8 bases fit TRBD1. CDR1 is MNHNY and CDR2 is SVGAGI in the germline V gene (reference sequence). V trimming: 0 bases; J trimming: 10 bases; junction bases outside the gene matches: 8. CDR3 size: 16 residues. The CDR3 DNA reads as TGTGCCAGCAGTTACTCGATTGGACAGGGACGATCACCCCTCCACTTT. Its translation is CASSYSIGQGRSPLHF.

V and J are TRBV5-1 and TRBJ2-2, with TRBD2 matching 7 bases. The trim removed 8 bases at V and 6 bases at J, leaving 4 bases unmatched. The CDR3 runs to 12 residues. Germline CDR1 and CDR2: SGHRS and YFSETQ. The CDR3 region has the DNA TGCGCCAGTAAGCTAGCGGCCGGGGAGCTGTTTTTT. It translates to CASKLAAGELFF.

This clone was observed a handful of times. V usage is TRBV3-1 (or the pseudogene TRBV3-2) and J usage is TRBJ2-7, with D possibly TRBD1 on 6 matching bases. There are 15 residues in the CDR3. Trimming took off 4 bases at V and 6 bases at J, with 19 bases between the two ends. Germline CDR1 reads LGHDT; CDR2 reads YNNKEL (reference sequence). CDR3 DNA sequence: TGTGCCAGCAGCCGCCTGTCGACAGGTCTGGTCGAGCAGTACTTC. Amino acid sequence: CASSRLSTGLVEQYF.

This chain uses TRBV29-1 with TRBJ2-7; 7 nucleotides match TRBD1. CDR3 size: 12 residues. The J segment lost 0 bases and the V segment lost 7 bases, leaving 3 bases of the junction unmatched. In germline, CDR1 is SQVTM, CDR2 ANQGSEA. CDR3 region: CSGRDSSYEQYF. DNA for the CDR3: TGCAGCGGACGGGACAGCTCCTACGAGCAGTACTTC.

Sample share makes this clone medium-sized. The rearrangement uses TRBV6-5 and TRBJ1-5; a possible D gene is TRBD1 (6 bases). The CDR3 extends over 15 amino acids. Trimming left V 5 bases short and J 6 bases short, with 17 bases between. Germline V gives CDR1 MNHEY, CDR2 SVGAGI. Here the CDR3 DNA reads TGTGCCAGCAGTCTCCGGGGGGGCGCCGCTCAGCCCCAGCATTTT. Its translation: CASSLRGGAAQPQHF.

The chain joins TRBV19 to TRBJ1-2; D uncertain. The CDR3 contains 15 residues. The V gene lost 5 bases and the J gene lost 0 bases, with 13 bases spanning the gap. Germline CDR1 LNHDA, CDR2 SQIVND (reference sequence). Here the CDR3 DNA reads TGTGCCAGTAGTCCGATAGCCGGGACTAACTATGGCTACACCTTC. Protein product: CASSPIAGTNYGYTF.

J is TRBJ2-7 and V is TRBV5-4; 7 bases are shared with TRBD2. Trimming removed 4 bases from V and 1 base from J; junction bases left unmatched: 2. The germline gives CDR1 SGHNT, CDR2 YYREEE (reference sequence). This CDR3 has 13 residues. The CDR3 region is CASSSSGSYEQYF. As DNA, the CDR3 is TGTGCCAGCAGCAGTAGCGGGTCCTACGAGCAGTACTTC.

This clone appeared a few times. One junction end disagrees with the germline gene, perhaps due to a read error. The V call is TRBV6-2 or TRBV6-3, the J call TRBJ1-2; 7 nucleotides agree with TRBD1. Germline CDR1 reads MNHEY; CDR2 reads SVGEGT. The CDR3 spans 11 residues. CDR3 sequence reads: CASSYGTEENF. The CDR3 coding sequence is TGTGCCAGCAGTTACGGGACAGAGGAAAATTTC.